Here is one T cell receptor beta chain with its context. Its antigen is not identified. A second PCR of about 7 to 11 cycles used a sample-barcoded 5' primer and a J-beta primer mix. Each cDNA molecule carried a tag from a template-switch adaptor that contained 12 random nucleotides. TCRdb reprocessed the 5' RACE reads via MiXCR and lists one record per CDR3 protein. Among 850,000 to 1,100,000 distinct CDR3 sequences listed, approximately 38% were seen once. The data belong to a study of blood T cells in healthy people across ages. Findings and caveats of the study: A roughly linear fall in TCR beta diversity per million T cells was seen with increasing age. Fewer expanded clones and more diversity marked long-lived versus aged donors.

Sequenced: blood. The source of this sequence is a man younger than 35 in good health.

CDR3 sequence (DNA): TGTGCCATCAGTGTTCGGGAAGAGTCAACCGGGGAGCTGTTTTTT. Translation gives CAISVREESTGELFF. The rearrangement links TRBV10-3 to TRBJ2-2; D is perhaps TRBD2 (5 bases). V was pared by 4 bases and J by 5 bases, with 14 bases between. This CDR3 region has 15 residues. Germline lookup yields CDR1 ENHRY and CDR2 SYGVKD.